This T cell receptor (beta chain) emerged from a study of shared clonotypes between healthy human individuals (dated by TCRdb to 2020 to 2022). Some background on the complete study: A couple of women and a few men aged 18 to 49 years were included in the cohort. To estimate repertoire size and how much clonotypes are shared between individuals, the study performed deep sequencing of blood TCR repertoires from a few healthy adults. For each donor, CD4 naive and CD4 memory were each given three plates, CD8 naive was given two plates, and CD8 memory was given one plate. To increase sequencing depth and limit assay-specific biases, different laboratories used diverse techniques to prepare libraries and sequence TCR repertoires. Between about 0.85 and 9.5 billion PBMCs per donor were obtained by leukapheresis. General conclusions and limits of the study: Based on pairwise subsampling, the degree of clonotype sharing among donors was expected to be affected by sequencing depth. Clonotypes shared by all four sorted-subset donors showed higher generation probabilities than non-shared clonotypes. Across a few donors, around 5.4% of naive CD4, 3.5% of naive CD8, around 2.1% of memory CD4, and approximately 0.4% of memory CD8 clonotypes were shared. Naive subsets generally had larger estimated clonotype richness than memory subsets did. Incomplete sequencing was indicated by rarefaction of sorted-subset datasets, despite the large sequencing depth. Sampling was restricted to blood, and TCR repertoires in tissues likely differ from the TCR repertoires found in blood. The genetic and exposure-history diversity represented was limited by the small number of donors.

Using the deep immunoSEQ assay, TCR CDR3 regions were amplified from genomic DNA by multiplex PCR. For each cell subset, the extracted genomic DNA was distributed evenly across all wells of several immunoSEQ 96-well plates, and each plate served as one replicate. For sorted subsets, 150 to 200 ng genomic DNA, equal to tens of thousands of T cell genomes, was loaded into each replicate PCR. Purified libraries were quantified with a Qubit 3.0 fluorometer, sized on a Bioanalyzer 2100, and re-quantified with the KAPA Library Quantification kit. Each immunoSEQ 96-well plate was sequenced on its own single-read 150-cycle Illumina NextSeq 550 flow cell. On the study's bioinformatics: Because the immunoSEQ output included only junctional sequences and no quality scores, the filtering could not be the same as the filtering used for full-length reads. To assign V/J genes and CDR3, sequences were annotated against IMGT germline references using PyIR, a Python wrapper for IgBLAST v1.9. Reads were removed for weak V/J assignments (E-value above 1e-6), missing CDR3, stop codons, out-of-frame junctions, or ambiguous translated residues. V3J clonotypes were defined by identical inferred V gene, J gene, and CDR3 amino acid sequence. The percentage overlap between two repertoires was calculated by dividing the number of shared unique clonotypes by the size of the smaller repertoire. RTK rarefaction, the Chao1 estimator, and Recon v2.1 estimates of unobserved clonotypes were used to assess repertoire richness. Generation probabilities were computed with OLGA for all TCRbeta clonotypes obtained by the gDNA method from four donors. TCRdb retrieved this table from immuneACCESS and kept in-frame rearrangements only. Not all clones are present; in checked studies, unresolved V genes account for under half, and no reason is known for the remainder. V, J and clone size are those of that table, while D and trimming were read from the DNA. For this sample the table gives some 2,000,000 clones, of which 85% to 95% were detected only once. The ten largest clonotypes hold 0.1% to 0.15% of the sample.

This clone occurred once. What antigen it recognizes has not been identified. No base qualities exist here, and no much larger clone lies one base off it. The same CDR3 arises from other DNA sequences in this sample as well. The donors were healthy, HIV-negative adults with no recently reported acute infections or vaccinations. All donors were Caucasian adults living in Nashville, Tennessee, USA. Magnetic negative selection was used to enrich CD4+ T cells, after which naive cells were positively selected on CD45RA and the negative fraction became the memory subset. Blood was obtained by leukapheresis, after which PBMCs were separated by Ficoll-Histopaque density gradient centrifugation and cryopreserved in liquid nitrogen vapor phase. Analytical flow cytometry was used to check the purity and quantity of every magnetically sorted T cell population. Genomic DNA was isolated from every sorted fraction and measured by UV absorbance on a Nanodrop 2000c.

Cut back by 1 base and 4 bases, the V and J ends lie 10 bases apart. CDR1 and CDR2 are read off the germline V gene as SGHTA and FQGNSA. From the cysteine through the phenylalanine, the CDR3 covers 14 amino acids. Only CDR3 DNA remains: 42 bases, in frame from the first base. The receptor's source is a man aged 18 to 30 in good health. The sample comprised naive CD4+ T cells sorted from blood. The cell subset or site label on this specimen signifies: CD45RA+ positively selected. The chain uses TRBV7-2 and TRBJ1-1; a confident D gene designation cannot be given. In nucleotides, the sequence is TGTGCCAGCAGCTTAGGCCCGGGAAGCACTGAAGCTTTCTTT. The encoded protein is CASSLGPGSTEAFF.